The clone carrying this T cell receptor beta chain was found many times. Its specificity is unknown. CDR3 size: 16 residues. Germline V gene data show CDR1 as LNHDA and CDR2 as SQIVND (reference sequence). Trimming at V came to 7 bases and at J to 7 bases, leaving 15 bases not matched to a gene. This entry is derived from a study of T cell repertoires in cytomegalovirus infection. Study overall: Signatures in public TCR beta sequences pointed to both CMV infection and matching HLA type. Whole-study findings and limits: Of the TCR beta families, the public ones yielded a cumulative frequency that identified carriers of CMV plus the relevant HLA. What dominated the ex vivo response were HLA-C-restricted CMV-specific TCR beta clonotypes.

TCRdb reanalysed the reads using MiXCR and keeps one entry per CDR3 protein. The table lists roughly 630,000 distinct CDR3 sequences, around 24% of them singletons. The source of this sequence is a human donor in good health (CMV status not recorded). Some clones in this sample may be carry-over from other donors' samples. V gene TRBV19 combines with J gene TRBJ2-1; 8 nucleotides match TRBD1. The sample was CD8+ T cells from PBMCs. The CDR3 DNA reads TGTGCCAGTACCCTCTGGGCAGGGGGCGCCGGGAATGAGCAGTTCTTC. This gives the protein CASTLWAGGAGNEQFF.